The 25 T cell receptor beta chains listed next were all sequenced from one sample in a study of blood T cell repertoires in COVID-19. Sequencing was performed with immunoSEQ multiplex PCR; in TCRdb, only in-frame clones are kept and a portion is missing. The data show approximately 70,000 clones, with 85% to 90% seen just once and roughly 10% held by the top ten. The source material was peripheral blood. All receptors come from a man aged 70-80 years with active or convalescent COVID-19.

The chain joins TRBV5-8 to TRBJ1-4, with 9 bases identical to TRBD1. V lost 4 bases and J lost 2; bases outside the gene matches: 3. CDR3 length: 15 amino acids. Looked up from germline, CDR1 is SGHTS and CDR2 is YDEGEE. As DNA, the CDR3 is TGTGCCAGCAGCCTCGGGACAGGGACTAATGAAAAACTGTTTTTT. Its translation is CASSLGTGTNEKLFF.

This sequence joins TRBV5-1 and TRBJ2-7; D is uncertain. Germline V gives CDR1 SGHRS, CDR2 YFSETQ. V was shortened by 1 base and J by 5 bases, with 13 bases between the two germline ends. The CDR3 has 14 residues. CDR3 residues: CASSLRPHSHEQYF. CDR3 nucleotides: TGCGCCAGCAGCTTGAGACCCCACAGCCACGAGCAGTACTTC.

This clone was observed a handful of times. The genes are TRBV5-6 and TRBJ1-1; unclear D gene. Germline V gives CDR1 SGHDT, CDR2 YYEEEE. V was shortened by 2 bases and J by 4 bases, with 12 bases between the two germline ends. CDR3 size: 14 residues. CDR3 in amino acids: CASSFQLTGTEAFF. DNA of the CDR3: TGTGCCAGCAGCTTCCAATTAACGGGCACTGAAGCTTTCTTT.

This chain links TRBV6-5 with TRBJ2-7; 8 bases map to TRBD1. V gave up 5 bases and J gave up 4 bases; unmatched junction bases: 4. The germline CDR1 and CDR2 sequences are MNHEY and SVGAGI. The CDR3 is 13 amino acids. CDR3 region: CASSRTGSYEQYF. DNA for the CDR3: TGTGCCAGCAGTAGGACAGGGTCGTACGAGCAGTACTTC.

This clone was detected a few times. The chain carries TRBV7-2 and TRBJ1-1; TRBD1 agrees at 8 bases. Losses at the gene ends were 1 base for V and 0 bases for J; bases not matched to a gene: 1. Germline V gene lookup returns CDR1 SGHTA and CDR2 FQGNSA. The length of the CDR3 is 15 residues. CDR3 in DNA: TGTGCCAGCAGCTTAGGGACAGGGCTGAACACTGAAGCTTTCTTT. It is translated as CASSLGTGLNTEAFF. Filled out from reference TRBV7-2 and TRBJ1-1, the complete variable domain reads GAGVSQSPSNKVTEKGKDVELRCDPISGHTALYWYRQSLGQGLEFLIYFQGNSAPDKSGLPSDRFSAERTGGSVSTLTIQRTQQEDSAVYLCASSLGTGLNTEAFFGQGTRLTVV.

The chain has TRBV9 and TRBJ1-2; 10 bases map to TRBD1. Germline V lookup: CDR1 SGDLS, CDR2 YYNGEE. Unmatched junction bases numbered 5, after V lost 6 bases and J lost 3 bases. The CDR3 runs to 14 residues. CDR3 DNA sequence: TGTGCCAGCACCATAGGACAGGGGGACTATGGCTACACCTTC. Residues: CASTIGQGDYGYTF.

This clone appeared once. This chain joins TRBV28 and TRBJ1-4; no clear D. CDR1 and CDR2 from the germline V gene are MDHEN and SYDVKM. CDR3 length equals 11 residues. V shed 5 bases and J shed 8 bases, with 6 bases lying between them. The CDR3 DNA reads as TGTGCCAGCAGTGTTAGAGAAAAACTGTTTTTT. The encoded protein is CASSVREKLFF.

The rearrangement links TRBV7-9 to TRBJ1-1; tentative D call: TRBD1 (5 bases). This CDR3 has 13 amino acids. Per germline, CDR1 SEHNR and CDR2 FQNEAQ (reference sequence). Between the trimmed V and J ends, which lost 4 bases and 10 bases, there was a span of 16 bases. CDR3 region: CASSYEGPGGAFF. Written as DNA, the CDR3 is TGTGCCAGCAGCTATGAGGGGCCCGGGGGAGCTTTCTTT.

The chain carries TRBV7-2 and TRBJ1-3, with TRBD1 identical over 8 bases. The CDR3 covers 15 residues. CDR1 is SGHTA, CDR2 FQGNSA, per germline. With V trimmed by 4 bases and J by 3 bases, 5 bases remained unmatched. CDR3 sequence reads: CASSSRGLYGNTIYF. As DNA, the CDR3 is TGTGCCAGCAGCTCCAGGGGGCTTTATGGAAACACCATATATTTT.

The V and J genes are TRBV2 and TRBJ1-3; 7 bases fit TRBD1. The CDR3 totals 15 residues. Germline CDR1 is SNHLY and CDR2 is FYNNEI. Unmatched junction bases numbered 6, after V lost 6 bases and J lost 1 base. The CDR3: CASSVGGWSGNTIYF. The CDR3 region has the DNA TGTGCCAGCAGCGTAGGGGGCTGGTCTGGAAACACCATATATTTT.

This clone has just a few counts. V and J are TRBV19 and TRBJ1-5; TRBD1 matches at 9 bases. Losses at the gene ends were 5 bases for V and 4 bases for J; bases not matched to a gene: 9. The CDR3 is 16 amino acids. The germline V gene has CDR1 LNHDA and CDR2 SQIVND (reference sequence). CDR3: CASSAPGQGGNQPQHF. The CDR3 coding sequence is TGTGCCAGTAGTGCTCCGGGACAGGGTGGAAATCAGCCCCAGCATTTT.

The chain is built from TRBV5-4 and TRBJ1-4; 12 nucleotides line up with TRBD1. Losses at the gene ends were 3 bases for V and 4 bases for J; bases not matched to a gene: 7. Germline CDR1 reads SGHNT; CDR2 reads YYREEE (reference sequence). The CDR3 totals 17 residues. The DNA for the CDR3 is TGTGCCAGCAGCTCAGGGACAGGGGGCCCGGGTAATGAAAAACTGTTTTTT. As protein: CASSSGTGGPGNEKLFF.

The chain combines TRBV10-3 with TRBJ1-2; TRBD1 agrees at 12 bases. CDR1 ENHRY and CDR2 SYGVKD come from the germline V gene. This CDR3 comprises 16 residues. V gave up 3 bases and J gave up 3 bases; unmatched junction bases: 5. The CDR3 DNA sequence: TGTGCCATCAGTGAAACCGGGACAGGGGGCGACTATGGCTACACCTTC. Translating gives CAISETGTGGDYGYTF.

This clone was detected a few times. The V and J genes are TRBV20-1 and TRBJ2-1; 15 bases are a match to TRBD2. The CDR3 contains 16 residues. The junction had 6 bases not matched to a gene; V was cut back by 3 bases and J by 6 bases. Per germline, CDR1 DFQATT and CDR2 SNEGSKA (reference sequence). The CDR3 region is CSASRPGLAGGNEQFF. As DNA, the CDR3 is TGCAGTGCTAGTAGACCGGGACTAGCGGGAGGCAATGAGCAGTTCTTC.

This chain connects TRBV28 to TRBJ1-3, with no clear D. The CDR3 consists of 16 residues. CDR1 is MDHEN, CDR2 SYDVKM, per germline. Between the trimmed V and J ends, which lost 5 bases and 0 bases, there was a span of 14 bases. CDR3 protein: CASSRPRESSGNTIYF. The CDR3 nucleotides are TGTGCCAGCAGTCGTCCGCGGGAGAGCTCTGGAAACACCATATATTTT.

The V gene is TRBV27, the J gene TRBJ2-7, with 9 bases that match TRBD2. The J segment lost 7 bases and the V segment lost 6 bases, leaving 7 bases of the junction unmatched. This CDR3 spans 13 amino acids. The germline CDR1 and CDR2 sequences are MNHEY and SMNVEV (reference sequence). Here the CDR3 reads CASRASGAGEQYF. Here the CDR3 DNA reads TGTGCCAGCAGGGCTAGCGGGGCAGGGGAGCAGTACTTC.

The J gene is TRBJ2-5, the V gene TRBV7-9, with D possibly matching TRBD1 (5 bases). The J call may be faulty, since TRBJ2-7 better matches the DNA end. CDR3 size: 15 residues. Germline lookup yields CDR1 SEHNR and CDR2 FQNEAQ (reference sequence). CDR3 residues: CASSLALSGSHEQYF. The DNA for the CDR3 is TGTGCCAGCAGCTTAGCGTTGTCAGGGTCCCACGAGCAGTACTTC.

The chain couples TRBV5-4 to TRBJ1-2; 7 nucleotides align to TRBD1. V shed 4 bases and J 4 bases; nucleotides not matched to a gene: 4. The CDR3 runs to 13 residues. Per germline, CDR1 SGHNT and CDR2 YYREEE (reference sequence). CDR3 sequence: CASSTRGSYGYTF. Here the CDR3 DNA reads TGTGCCAGCAGCACCAGGGGGTCCTATGGCTACACCTTC. The variable domain in full, completed from reference TRBV5-4 and TRBJ1-2, reads ETGVTQSPTHLIKTRGQQVTLRCSSQSGHNTVSWYQQALGQGPQFIFQYYREEENGRGNFPPRFSGLQFPNYSSELNVNALELDDSALYLCASSTRGSYGYTFGSGTRLTVV.

The chain uses TRBV24-1 and TRBJ1-2; 7 nucleotides line up with TRBD1. Per the germline V gene, CDR1 is KGHDR and CDR2 is SFDVKD. CDR3 size: 12 residues. The V and J ends lost 10 bases and 8 bases, in that order; junction bases with no gene match: 9. Here the CDR3 reads CATRDSGLGYTF. CDR3 sequence (DNA): TGTGCCACACGGGACAGCGGGTTGGGCTACACCTTC.

The chain has TRBV19 and TRBJ2-1; D might be TRBD2 (6 bases). V was cut by 6 bases and J by 12 bases, with 15 bases left in between. Germline CDR1 reads LNHDA; CDR2 reads SQIVND (reference sequence). CDR3 length equals 12 residues. CDR3 nucleotides: TGTGCCAGTAGGACAAACGGGGGATGGCAGTTCTTC. Protein: CASRTNGGWQFF.

The chain combines TRBV27 with TRBJ2-2, with 10 bases lining up with TRBD2. V was clipped by 10 bases and J by 6 bases; unmatched bases: 8. The CDR3 contains 14 residues. From germline, CDR1 is MNHEY and CDR2 SMNVEV (reference sequence). The CDR3 sequence is CATKREGRAGELFF. Written as DNA, the CDR3 is TGTGCCACCAAGCGGGAGGGCCGCGCCGGGGAGCTGTTTTTT.

The chain is built from TRBV11-2 and TRBJ2-7, with D maybe TRBD1 (6 bases). V dropped 4 bases and J dropped 0 bases, with 16 bases sitting between them. The CDR3 is 16 residues long. Germline V gene lookup returns CDR1 SGHAT and CDR2 FQNNGV. The CDR3 DNA follows: TGTGCCAGCAGCTCTATCAGGGGATCGAGCTCCTACGAGCAGTACTTC. This encodes CASSSIRGSSSYEQYF.

V and J are TRBV6-5 and TRBJ1-6, with 7 nucleotides matching TRBD1. V shed 2 bases and J 7 bases; nucleotides not matched to a gene: 8. This CDR3 is built from 16 residues. Germline CDR1 reads MNHEY; CDR2 reads SVGAGI. CDR3 region: CASSYPRGQENSPLHF. The DNA of the CDR3 is TGTGCCAGCAGTTACCCCCGCGGACAGGAGAATTCACCCCTCCACTTT.

The chain is built from TRBV14 and TRBJ1-1, with TRBD1 matching 7 bases. The junction had 9 bases not matched to a gene; V was cut back by 4 bases and J by 4 bases. The CDR3 has 15 amino acids. CDR1 is SGHDN and CDR2 is FVKESK in the germline V gene. The CDR3 DNA sequence: TGTGCCAGCAGCCCAGTATCTCAGGGGGGCACTGAAGCTTTCTTT. As protein: CASSPVSQGGTEAFF.

The chain combines TRBV9 with TRBJ1-1, with TRBD1 matching 7 bases. The germline V gene encodes CDR1 SGDLS and CDR2 YYNGEE. The CDR3 contains 14 residues. J lost 1 base, V lost 4 bases, and 4 bases had no gene match. The CDR3 reads CASSTRQGNTEAFF. CDR3 DNA: TGTGCCAGCAGCACCCGACAGGGGAACACTGAAGCTTTCTTT. The whole variable domain, remainder taken from reference TRBV9 and TRBJ1-1, is DSGVTQTPKHLITATGQRVTLRCSPRSGDLSVYWYQQSLDQGLQFLIQYYNGEERAKGNILERFSAQQFPDLHSELNLSSLELGDSALYFCASSTRQGNTEAFFGQGTRLTVV.